These T cell receptor beta chains were read from a single sample in a study of T-cell reconstitution after alpha-beta-depleted transplantation in children. TCRdb re-derived calls from the PCR reads in MiXCR, one entry per CDR3 protein. The sample comprises about 340,000 distinct CDR3 sequences, more than 10% of which are singletons, and 3.5% to 4.5% rests with the top ten. Material: PBMCs, obtained from the stem cell graft. These receptor sequences come from a human donor who donated a stem cell graft to a child with Fanconi anemia. CDR3s leave out the opening cysteine and the closing phenylalanine or tryptophan.

j_call: TRBJ2-3; v_call: TRBV5-1; cdr3_aa: ASSLTLGGIGTDTQY
j_call: TRBJ2-3; v_call: TRBV10-3; cdr3_aa: AISPGQGADTQY
j_call: TRBJ2-1; v_call: TRBV5-5; cdr3_aa: ASSPDRVREQF
j_call: TRBJ2-2; v_call: TRBV10-1; cdr3_aa: ASSDGAGELF
j_call: TRBJ1-2; v_call: TRBV29-1; cdr3_aa: SADRGSWGYT
j_call: TRBJ2-5; v_call: TRBV7-2; cdr3_aa: ASSLAGTKTQY
j_call: TRBJ1-2; v_call: TRBV7-2; cdr3_aa: ASSLRQRSLYGYT
j_call: TRBJ2-6; v_call: TRBV12-3/TRBV12-4; cdr3_aa: ASRPIWASGANVLT
j_call: TRBJ1-2; v_call: TRBV7-2; cdr3_aa: ASSPSGGTSGYT
j_call: TRBJ1-4; v_call: TRBV4-3; cdr3_aa: ASSQDRAEKLF
j_call: TRBJ2-7; v_call: TRBV20-1; cdr3_aa: SFSKAGEPYEQY
j_call: TRBJ2-3; v_call: TRBV27; cdr3_aa: ASSLFSGQGTNTQY
j_call: TRBJ1-1; v_call: TRBV5-1; cdr3_aa: ASSSTEGPMNTEAF
j_call: TRBJ1-1; v_call: TRBV5-1; cdr3_aa: ASNLGGGNTEAF
j_call: TRBJ2-3; v_call: TRBV20-1; cdr3_aa: SARGGSGKTDTQY
j_call: TRBJ2-1; v_call: TRBV5-6; cdr3_aa: ASTGLAANEQF
j_call: TRBJ2-3; v_call: TRBV7-2; cdr3_aa: ASSTQAFETDTQY
j_call: TRBJ2-5; v_call: TRBV5-4; cdr3_aa: ASSVDQQETQY
j_call: TRBJ2-2; v_call: TRBV12-3/TRBV12-4; cdr3_aa: ASGRGGKDGELF
j_call: TRBJ2-5; v_call: TRBV7-3; cdr3_aa: ASSPGGLLRETQY
j_call: TRBJ1-3; v_call: TRBV13; cdr3_aa: ASSMTGDGNTIY
j_call: TRBJ1-1; v_call: TRBV4-3; cdr3_aa: ASSRIRGGANTEAF
j_call: TRBJ2-5; v_call: TRBV12-3/TRBV12-4; cdr3_aa: ASSLQGTQY
j_call: TRBJ1-1; v_call: TRBV5-1; cdr3_aa: ASSLGGATNTEAF
j_call: TRBJ2-3; v_call: TRBV6-5; cdr3_aa: ASRRGLDTQY
j_call: TRBJ1-1; v_call: TRBV29-1; cdr3_aa: SPRELLNTEAF
j_call: TRBJ2-1; v_call: TRBV12-3/TRBV12-4; cdr3_aa: ASRPSGGAYNEQF
j_call: TRBJ2-1; v_call: TRBV7-8; cdr3_aa: ASSLRATLSEYNEQF
j_call: TRBJ2-1; v_call: TRBV7-9; cdr3_aa: ASSPSPDYNEQF
j_call: TRBJ1-5; v_call: TRBV28; cdr3_aa: ASRRELINQPQH
j_call: TRBJ2-7; v_call: TRBV7-9; cdr3_aa: ASSPPRTSGTHEQY
j_call: TRBJ2-6; v_call: TRBV2; cdr3_aa: ASSEAAVRNSGANVLT
j_call: TRBJ2-1; v_call: TRBV9; cdr3_aa: ASSVVAEPLYNEQF
j_call: TRBJ1-1; v_call: TRBV5-1; cdr3_aa: ASSPRGPTEAF
j_call: TRBJ2-3; v_call: TRBV6-5; cdr3_aa: ASSYSGRYTDTQY
j_call: TRBJ2-5; v_call: TRBV4-3; cdr3_aa: ASSQERGGRETQY
j_call: TRBJ2-1; v_call: TRBV5-4; cdr3_aa: ASSRGQGGEQF
j_call: TRBJ2-3; v_call: TRBV18; cdr3_aa: ASSPRGEDTQY
j_call: TRBJ2-7; v_call: TRBV7-9; cdr3_aa: ASSYAGFEQY
j_call: TRBJ2-5; v_call: TRBV29-1; cdr3_aa: SVRPSGGTQY
j_call: TRBJ1-2; v_call: TRBV30; cdr3_aa: AWSDPGQGGYT
j_call: TRBJ2-1; v_call: TRBV12-3/TRBV12-4; cdr3_aa: AICPGTSGGASYNEQF
j_call: TRBJ2-5; v_call: TRBV5-1; cdr3_aa: ASSWDRELEETQY
j_call: TRBJ2-5; v_call: TRBV12-3/TRBV12-4; cdr3_aa: ASSFGQQQETQY
j_call: TRBJ2-2; v_call: TRBV11-2; cdr3_aa: ASSRGTVNTGELF
j_call: TRBJ1-1; v_call: TRBV6-5; cdr3_aa: ASSYSEGFTEAF
j_call: TRBJ1-1; v_call: TRBV12-5; cdr3_aa: ASGLETAF
j_call: TRBJ1-6; v_call: TRBV12-3/TRBV12-4; cdr3_aa: ASSFGGWGSPLH
j_call: TRBJ2-3; v_call: TRBV4-1; cdr3_aa: ASSQELAGGKDTQY
j_call: TRBJ1-1; v_call: TRBV6-6; cdr3_aa: ALRAGNTEAF
j_call: TRBJ2-1; v_call: TRBV11-1; cdr3_aa: ASSPGGGNEQF
j_call: TRBJ1-2; v_call: TRBV5-1; cdr3_aa: ASRAAGYGYT
j_call: TRBJ2-7; v_call: TRBV27; cdr3_aa: ASSYLGQGYPYEQY
j_call: TRBJ1-1; v_call: TRBV20-1; cdr3_aa: SAIPRIRDTEAF
j_call: TRBJ2-7; v_call: TRBV7-9; cdr3_aa: ASSLDSSLDEQY